Listed here are 17 T cell receptor beta chains from one sample, sequenced in a study of T cells in Graves' hyperthyroidism and ophthalmopathy. Amplification targeted TCR beta CDR3 regions from RNA transcripts. Carried out on the TCR CDR3, a first-round RT-PCR used the HTBI primer set. TCRdb re-derived calls from the multiplex PCR reads in MiXCR, one entry per CDR3 protein. The sample has fewer than 350,000 distinct CDR3 sequences, about 20% seen once. Sequenced sample: blood. These TCRs come from a woman between 45 and 60 years old with Graves' hyperthyroidism.

This clonotype was counted a few times. CDR3 sequence: CASKDIMNTEAFF. The CDR3 DNA follows: TGTGCCAGTAAAGACATCATGAACACTGAAGCTTTCTTT. This sequence joins TRBV19 and TRBJ1-1; no clear D gene. Trimming stripped 7 bases from V and 0 bases from J, with 9 bases between. The V gene's germline CDR1 is LNHDA and CDR2 SQIVND (reference sequence). This CDR3 contains 13 residues.

This clonotype was seen many times. The chain uses TRBV6-1 and TRBJ1-2; D is possibly TRBD1 (5 bases). This CDR3 comprises 16 residues. Germline V CDR1 and CDR2: MNHNS, SASEGT. Deletions cut 5 bases from V and 4 bases from J, with 20 bases between. CDR3 bases: TGTGCCAGCAGTTCACCGACAGACCCATGGCTCTATGGCTACACCTTC. The encoded protein is CASSSPTDPWLYGYTF.

The chain combines TRBV6-2 or TRBV6-3 with TRBJ1-2; D ambiguous. Trimming left V 0 bases short and J 1 base short, with 6 bases between. Per the germline V gene, CDR1 is MNHEY and CDR2 is SVGEGT. The CDR3 has 14 amino acids. Written as DNA, the CDR3 is TGTGCCAGCAGTTACTCGAGTCTTAACTATGGCTACACCTTC. This encodes CASSYSSLNYGYTF.

Note on this clonotype: Being one base from a much bigger clone, this may be a read error. The V and J genes are TRBV7-6 and TRBJ2-1, with D unclear. This CDR3 spans 14 amino acids. V lost 0 bases, J lost 6 bases, and 9 bases lay in between. Germline values: CDR1 SGHVS, CDR2 FNYEAQ. CDR3 DNA: TGTGCCAGCAGCTTAGCTCTTACAGTCAATGAGCAGTTCTTC. It is translated as CASSLALTVNEQFF.

V and J are TRBV11-2 and TRBJ2-3; the match to TRBD2 covers 13 bases. Germline V lookup: CDR1 SGHAT, CDR2 FQNNGV. The CDR3 consists of 16 residues. The junction had 6 bases not matched to a gene; V was cut back by 4 bases and J by 5 bases. DNA of the CDR3: TGTGCCAGCAGCTCCAGACTAGCGGGGGGATTAGATACGCAGTATTTT. This gives the protein CASSSRLAGGLDTQYF.

This clonotype has just a few counts. The chain links TRBV28 to TRBJ2-1, with a weak D call TRBD1 (6 bases). The CDR3 runs to 13 residues. Per germline, CDR1 MDHEN and CDR2 SYDVKM. Deletions cut 6 bases from V and 4 bases from J, with 10 bases between. The CDR3 nucleotides are TGTGCCAGCAGAAGTGACAGGTACAATGAGCAGTTCTTC. Translated: CASRSDRYNEQFF. Full variable domain (missing parts from reference TRBV28 and TRBJ2-1): DVKVTQSSRYLVKRTGEKVFLECVQDMDHENMFWYRQDPGLGLRLIYFSYDVKMKEKGDIPEGYSVSREKKERFSLILESASTNQTSMYLCASRSDRYNEQFFGPGTRLTVL.

In its sample, this clonotype was seen many times. V usage is TRBV2 and J usage is TRBJ2-7, with 9 nucleotides matching TRBD2. J gave up 1 base and V 5 bases, and 6 bases lay outside the gene matches. Germline lookup yields CDR1 SNHLY and CDR2 FYNNEI. This CDR3 spans 15 amino acids. CDR3 in amino acids: CASSNSGRGSYEQYF. The CDR3 nucleotides read TGTGCCAGCAGTAATAGCGGGAGAGGTTCCTACGAGCAGTACTTC.

The chain combines TRBV28 with TRBJ2-3; TRBD2 matches 7 bases. The CDR3 contains 15 residues. V trimming: 4 bases; J trimming: 5 bases; junction bases outside the gene matches: 9. Germline V CDR1 and CDR2: MDHEN, SYDVKM. This CDR3 reads CASSSGLVRKDTQYF. The DNA for the CDR3 is TGTGCCAGCAGTTCCGGACTAGTTCGGAAAGATACGCAGTATTTT.

The chain employs TRBV7-9 and TRBJ2-3; a weak D match, TRBD2 (6 bases). V was cut by 5 bases and J by 1 base, with 13 bases left in between. The CDR3 is made up of 15 amino acids. Germline CDR1 SEHNR, CDR2 FQNEAQ (reference sequence). The CDR3 DNA reads as TGTGCCAGCAGCGACGAACCGGGAGGCACAGATACGCAGTATTTT. Protein sequence: CASSDEPGGTDTQYF.

The chain employs TRBV24-1 and TRBJ1-2; 7 nucleotides agree with TRBD1. J was trimmed by 6 bases and V by 7 bases; bases with no gene match: 7. CDR1 is KGHDR and CDR2 is SFDVKD in the germline V gene. The CDR3 consists of 13 residues. CDR3 region: CATRGVRGDGYTF. DNA of the CDR3: TGTGCCACCAGAGGAGTCAGGGGGGATGGCTACACCTTC.

This clonotype was seen repeatedly, ten times or more. This chain joins TRBV12-3 or TRBV12-4 and TRBJ1-2; 9 nucleotides line up with TRBD1. The CDR3 totals 13 residues. Germline trimming cut 9 bases from V and 7 bases from J; bases unmatched to any gene: 9. The chain's CDR3 is CASGTGRLSGYTF. The CDR3 DNA sequence: TGTGCCAGTGGGACAGGGAGGTTAAGTGGCTACACCTTC.

V and J are TRBV5-5 and TRBJ2-7, with D maybe TRBD2 (5 bases). V lost 4 bases and J 1 base, leaving 15 bases between the germline ends. The CDR3 runs to 15 residues. Germline V gives CDR1 SGHKS, CDR2 YYEKEE (reference sequence). The CDR3 DNA reads TGTGCCAGCAGCCTTAACCGACGGGATTCCTACGAGCAGTACTTC. It is translated as CASSLNRRDSYEQYF.

The chain couples TRBV30 to TRBJ2-3; D perhaps matches TRBD1 (6 bases). TRBJ1-5 matches the DNA end more closely, so the J call is doubtful. The CDR3 is made up of 13 amino acids. Per germline, CDR1 GTSNPN and CDR2 SVGIG (reference sequence). The CDR3 is CAWSGGRTDTQHF. The CDR3 nucleotides read TGTGCCTGGAGTGGGGGGAGGACAGATACGCAGCATTTT.

This clonotype was observed at least ten times. V gene TRBV27 combines with J gene TRBJ2-1; TRBD2 matches 8 bases. This CDR3 is built from 15 residues. Germline lookup yields CDR1 MNHEY and CDR2 SMNVEV (reference sequence). After removal of 3 bases from V and 8 bases from J, the junction contained 9 bases not matched to a gene. Here the CDR3 DNA reads TGTGCCAGCAGTTTTAGCGGGGTGGGGTCGGATGAGCAGTTCTTC. Its translation is CASSFSGVGSDEQFF.

This clonotype was found many times. The rearrangement uses TRBV20-1 and TRBJ2-2; D possibly corresponds to TRBD2 (6 bases). CDR3 length: 14 residues. Germline lookup yields CDR1 DFQATT and CDR2 SNEGSKA (reference sequence). Trimming removed 0 bases from V and 9 bases from J, with 14 bases in between. The CDR3 coding sequence is TGCAGTGCTAGAGAATCTCCACTAGCCCGGGAGCTGTTTTTT. Translating it yields CSARESPLARELFF.

Comments on this clonotype: The junction and the germline gene differ at one end; a read error may be behind it. This rearrangement joins TRBV27 to TRBJ2-2, with TRBD2 matching over 7 bases. The CDR3 runs 19 residues. Per the germline V gene, CDR1 is MNHEY and CDR2 is SMNVEV (reference sequence). The CDR3 bases are TGTGCCAGCAGTTTATTTACGGTGCGGGGGTCGTTTAACACCGGGGAGCTGTCTTTT. As protein: CASSLFTVRGSFNTGELSF.

This clonotype came up many times. This sequence joins TRBV12-3 or TRBV12-4 and TRBJ1-1; D perhaps matches TRBD1 (6 bases). This CDR3 comprises 15 residues. Deletions cut 5 bases from V and 0 bases from J, with 13 bases between. The CDR3 DNA reads as TGTGCCAGCAGTGGGACCCAGGGGCTGAACACTGAAGCTTTCTTT. Translating gives CASSGTQGLNTEAFF.